Below, 15 T cell receptor beta chains from the same sample are listed, as sequenced in a study of technical replicates of blood from several donors. Clones were sequenced by immunoSEQ multiplex PCR, and TCRdb holds only the in-frame ones, with some missing. The data hold approximately 94,000 clones, with approximately 95% observed a single time. The source material was T cells isolated from PBMCs. These receptors originate from a human donor in good health.

The rearrangement links TRBV7-2 to TRBJ2-1; D is unresolved. Trimming removed 2 bases from V and 1 base from J, with 12 bases in between. CDR1 is SGHTA, CDR2 FQGNSA, per germline. The CDR3 is 16 residues long. This CDR3 is CASSLLGRRSYNEQFF. CDR3 nucleotides: TGTGCCAGCAGCTTACTCGGTAGGCGGTCCTACAATGAGCAGTTCTTC.

This chain uses TRBV5-1 with TRBJ2-3; the match to TRBD2 covers 8 bases. Losses at the gene ends were 2 bases for V and 0 bases for J; bases not matched to a gene: 11. The CDR3 contains 18 residues. Looked up from germline, CDR1 is SGHRS and CDR2 is YFSETQ. CDR3 sequence reads: CASSFRPAGVRSTDTQYF. The CDR3 DNA is TGCGCCAGCAGCTTTCGGCCAGCGGGAGTTCGGAGCACAGATACGCAGTATTTT.

The V gene is TRBV28, the J gene TRBJ1-5; 8 bases map to TRBD1. This CDR3 is built from 15 residues. Germline V gene sequence: CDR1 MDHEN, CDR2 SYDVKM. The V and J ends lost 4 bases and 0 bases, in that order; junction bases with no gene match: 2. The DNA for the CDR3 is TGTGCCAGCAGTTGGGACAGGTATAGCAATCAGCCCCAGCATTTT. Translation gives CASSWDRYSNQPQHF.

The genes are TRBV2 and TRBJ2-1, with 8 bases identical to TRBD2. J was trimmed by 2 bases and V by 6 bases; bases with no gene match: 6. The CDR3 has 15 amino acids. Germline lookup yields CDR1 SNHLY and CDR2 FYNNEI. CDR3 nucleotides: TGTGCCAGCAGAGAAACTAGCGGACCCTACAATGAGCAGTTCTTC. Translated, it gives CASRETSGPYNEQFF.

V is TRBV5-1 and J is TRBJ2-5, with 11 bases identical to TRBD2. Per germline, CDR1 SGHRS and CDR2 YFSETQ. With 3 bases clipped from V and 2 bases from J, the junction kept 6 bases outside the gene matches. The CDR3 totals 16 residues. CDR3 bases: TGCGCCAGCAGCTATAGCGGGAGGGTCAAACAAGAGACCCAGTACTTC. It yields the protein CASSYSGRVKQETQYF.

The genes are TRBV2 and TRBJ2-1, with a tentative D call TRBD2 (5 bases). Germline CDR1 SNHLY, CDR2 FYNNEI. The germline V and J ends were trimmed by 1 base and 6 bases, with 7 bases remaining between them. This CDR3 has 13 residues. The CDR3 DNA follows: TGTGCCAGCAGTGAAGAACTAGTCAATGAGCAGTTCTTC. Residues: CASSEELVNEQFF.

The chain uses TRBV30 and TRBJ2-1; TRBD2 matches 7 bases. The germline V gene encodes CDR1 GTSNPN and CDR2 SVGIG (reference sequence). V lost 6 bases, J lost 4 bases, and 6 bases stayed unmatched. This CDR3 has 13 amino acids. The CDR3 region is CACAGALYNEQFF. DNA of the CDR3: TGTGCCTGCGCGGGAGCGTTATACAATGAGCAGTTCTTC.

This chain joins TRBV30 and TRBJ1-2; D remains unclear. CDR1 is GTSNPN, CDR2 SVGIG, per germline (reference sequence). V dropped 0 bases and J dropped 3 bases, with 14 bases sitting between them. This CDR3 has 15 amino acids. The CDR3 sequence: CAWSVPEGLDYGYTF. For the CDR3, the DNA is TGTGCCTGGAGTGTACCGGAGGGTCTGGACTATGGCTACACCTTC.

The J gene is TRBJ2-1, the V gene TRBV6-1; TRBD2 matches at 8 bases. In germline, CDR1 is MNHNS, CDR2 SASEGT. The CDR3 covers 14 residues. V was clipped by 6 bases and J by 4 bases; unmatched bases: 5. In DNA form, the CDR3 reads TGTGCCAGCAGAATTAGCGGGGTGTACAATGAGCAGTTCTTC. It codes for CASRISGVYNEQFF.

The chain is built from TRBV30 and TRBJ1-3; perhaps TRBD1 as D (5 bases). CDR3 size: 13 residues. Germline V gene sequence: CDR1 GTSNPN, CDR2 SVGIG (reference sequence). V was shortened by 4 bases and J by 2 bases, with 9 bases between the two germline ends. The CDR3: CAWNPGAGNTIYF. The CDR3 nucleotides read TGTGCCTGGAACCCGGGGGCTGGAAACACCATATATTTT.

V and J are TRBV6-5 and TRBJ1-4; the match to TRBD1 covers 7 bases. Germline V CDR1 and CDR2: MNHEY, SVGAGI. This CDR3 comprises 16 residues. J lost 1 base, V lost 4 bases, and 6 bases had no gene match. In nucleotides, the CDR3 is TGTGCCAGCAGTTTTAAATACAGGGGAACTAATGAAAAACTGTTTTTT. It translates to CASSFKYRGTNEKLFF.

This clone appeared a single time. The gene calls are TRBV7-9 and TRBJ2-4, with 9 positions matching TRBD1. CDR3 length: 14 residues. Germline V gives CDR1 SEHNR, CDR2 FQNEAQ (reference sequence). Unmatched junction bases numbered 5, after V lost 4 bases and J lost 7 bases. The CDR3 region has the DNA TGTGCCAGCAGCTCTATACAGGGGGCGAACATTCAGTACTTC. It encodes CASSSIQGANIQYF.

The genes are TRBV27 and TRBJ1-1; tentative D call: TRBD1 (6 bases). The CDR3 contains 14 residues. Germline lookup yields CDR1 MNHEY and CDR2 SMNVEV (reference sequence). The V and J ends lost 0 bases and 4 bases respectively, with 9 bases between them. The CDR3 nucleotides read TGTGCCAGCAGTTTATCCAGGGGAGCCACTGAAGCTTTCTTT. Translated: CASSLSRGATEAFF.

The rearrangement links TRBV28 to TRBJ2-1; 8 bases are a match to TRBD2. Germline V gene data show CDR1 as MDHEN and CDR2 as SYDVKM. The CDR3 extends over 15 amino acids. Trimming removed 5 bases from V and 6 bases from J; junction bases left unmatched: 9. The CDR3 nucleotides are TGTGCCAGCAGTCGCAAGCGGGAGAGATTCAATGAGCAGTTCTTC. It yields the protein CASSRKRERFNEQFF.

This sequence joins TRBV10-3 and TRBJ1-1; maybe TRBD1 (5 bases). Germline V gene sequence: CDR1 ENHRY, CDR2 SYGVKD. The CDR3 contains 13 residues. Between the trimmed V and J ends, which lost 11 bases and 4 bases, there was a span of 17 bases. CDR3 amino acids: CASAGERGTEAFF. For the CDR3, the DNA is TGTGCCTCAGCGGGGGAGAGGGGCACTGAAGCTTTCTTT.